This entry lists 23 T cell receptor beta chains sequenced from one sample in a study of control samples from healthy donors and cancer patients. Only in-frame clones appear in the TCRdb table, and some are missing; sequencing was by immunoSEQ multiplex PCR. This sample has 120,000 or so clones, with approximately 89% found just once. Sequenced input: blood. The receptors come from a man between 18 and 29 years old in good health.

The chain is built from TRBV28 and TRBJ1-6; TRBD1 matches 9 bases. The trim removed 6 bases at V and 5 bases at J, leaving 5 bases unmatched. This CDR3 has 15 amino acids. Looked up from germline, CDR1 is MDHEN and CDR2 is SYDVKM. This CDR3 reads CASSSRDRDNSPLHF. CDR3 nucleotides: TGTGCCAGCAGCTCGCGGGACAGGGATAATTCACCCCTCCACTTT.

A single count supports this clone. The rearrangement uses TRBV29-1 and TRBJ2-5; D is undetermined. The germline gives CDR1 SQVTM, CDR2 ANQGSEA. The CDR3 spans 13 residues. Trimming removed 1 base from V and 0 bases from J, with 6 bases in between. CDR3 DNA sequence: TGCAGCGTTGAAGGGACGGACCAAGAGACCCAGTACTTC. This gives the protein CSVEGTDQETQYF.

J is TRBJ1-1 and V is TRBV2; D is uncertain. The V end lost 1 base, the J end lost 5 bases, and 11 bases lay between the germline ends. Germline assignment: CDR1 SNHLY and CDR2 FYNNEI. This CDR3 contains 14 residues. CDR3 amino acids: CASSEVWGFTEAFF. The CDR3 DNA follows: TGTGCCAGCAGTGAAGTTTGGGGATTTACTGAAGCTTTCTTT.

This sequence joins TRBV15 and TRBJ1-2, with 8 bases matching TRBD1. V shed 0 bases and J 6 bases; nucleotides not matched to a gene: 9. The CDR3 loop spans 16 amino acids. Germline CDR1 reads LNHNV; CDR2 reads YYDKDF (reference sequence). The CDR3 region has the DNA TGTGCCACCAGCAGAGATCTAGACAGGGGATTTCATGGCTACACCTTC. Amino acid sequence: CATSRDLDRGFHGYTF.

CDR3 protein: CAISESWVSQNSYNEQFF. In DNA form, the CDR3 reads TGTGCCATCAGTGAGTCGTGGGTAAGCCAGAACTCCTACAATGAGCAGTTCTTC. This chain joins TRBV10-3 and TRBJ2-1; D remains unclear. This CDR3 has 18 amino acids. The V gene lost 0 bases and the J gene lost 0 bases, with 15 bases spanning the gap. Looked up from germline, CDR1 is ENHRY and CDR2 is SYGVKD.

The chain has TRBV15 and TRBJ1-4; D might be TRBD1 (5 bases). The ends were cut back, 8 bases at V and 0 bases at J, with 13 bases in the middle. CDR1 and CDR2 from the germline V gene are LNHNV and YYDKDF (reference sequence). The CDR3 is 15 residues long. The CDR3 coding sequence is TGTGCCACCGCTAGGGGCGATACAACTAATGAAAAACTGTTTTTT. Its protein is CATARGDTTNEKLFF.

The rearrangement joins TRBV2 to TRBJ2-5; tentative D call: TRBD2 (7 bases). This CDR3 region has 13 residues. V lost 7 bases, J lost 4 bases, and 13 bases lay in between. Germline lookup yields CDR1 SNHLY and CDR2 FYNNEI. This chain's CDR3 is CASKGGAGETQYF. The CDR3 DNA is TGTGCCAGCAAGGGGGGGGCGGGAGAGACCCAGTACTTC.

This clone occurred a few times. Other DNA variants within this sample encode the same CDR3. This chain's CDR3 is CASTDRYNQPQHF. CDR3 nucleotides: TGTGCCAGTACAGACAGATACAATCAGCCCCAGCATTTT. This chain uses TRBV2 with TRBJ1-5; tentative D call: TRBD1 (5 bases). This CDR3 region has 13 residues. V dropped 9 bases and J dropped 3 bases, with 12 bases sitting between them. Germline CDR1 SNHLY, CDR2 FYNNEI.

V and J are TRBV5-1 and TRBJ2-7; TRBD2 matches at 15 bases. CDR3 length equals 16 residues. Trimming cost V 0 bases and J 4 bases; bases outside gene matches: 2. Germline assignment: CDR1 SGHRS and CDR2 YFSETQ. The CDR3 DNA is TGCGCCAGCAGCTTGGCCGGGACTAGCGGGGGGTACGAGCAGTACTTC. Translating gives CASSLAGTSGGYEQYF.

This chain uses TRBV5-6 with TRBJ2-3; a possible D gene is TRBD1 (5 bases). The ends were cut back, 4 bases at V and 3 bases at J, with 9 bases in the middle. The germline CDR1 and CDR2 sequences are SGHDT and YYEEEE. This CDR3 is built from 13 residues. DNA for the CDR3: TGTGCCAGCAGCGGTCAGGGAACAGATACGCAGTATTTT. This gives the protein CASSGQGTDTQYF.

The CDR3 region has the DNA TGTGCCAGCAGTGAGGGGACAGTCCTTTTAGCCAAAAACATTCAGTACTTC. This sequence encodes CASSEGTVLLAKNIQYF. The chain couples TRBV2 to TRBJ2-4, with TRBD1 matching 7 bases. The CDR3 sequence is 17 residues long. The germline V gene encodes CDR1 SNHLY and CDR2 FYNNEI. The trim removed 3 bases at V and 0 bases at J, leaving 8 bases unmatched.

The V and J genes are TRBV2 and TRBJ1-4, with D perhaps matching TRBD1 (5 bases). With 4 bases removed from V and 5 bases from J, the gap between germline ends came to 14 bases. CDR1 and CDR2 (germline): SNHLY, FYNNEI. The CDR3 extends over 15 amino acids. The CDR3, as DNA: TGTGCCAGCAGTGCCTCGGGGGTATTCAATGAAAAACTGTTTTTT. Translation: CASSASGVFNEKLFF.

The J gene is TRBJ1-1, the V gene TRBV5-5, with D hard to call. CDR1 is SGHKS and CDR2 is YYEKEE in the germline V gene (reference sequence). Between the trimmed V and J ends, which lost 2 bases and 4 bases, there was a span of 6 bases. The CDR3 covers 12 residues. The CDR3 DNA reads as TGTGCCAGCAGCTTTGGCCCCACTGAAGCTTTCTTT. It yields the protein CASSFGPTEAFF.

A note on this clone: The sample contains more than one DNA sequence encoding this CDR3. This sequence joins TRBV5-5 and TRBJ2-7, with D possibly being TRBD1 or TRBD2 (5 bases each). The V gene lost 0 bases and the J gene lost 7 bases, with 11 bases spanning the gap. Germline CDR1 reads SGHKS; CDR2 reads YYEKEE (reference sequence). The CDR3 has 13 residues. The DNA of the CDR3 is TGTGCCAGCAGCTTGGGAGGGGTGGGGGAGCAGTACTTC. It encodes CASSLGGVGEQYF.

This chain connects TRBV9 to TRBJ1-6; D unclear. The CDR3 is 16 residues long. Germline V lookup: CDR1 SGDLS, CDR2 YYNGEE. V shed 0 bases and J shed 7 bases, with 14 bases lying between them. Written as DNA, the CDR3 is TGTGCCAGCAGCGTAGGCTCGGAGGCTCTCAATTCACCCCTCCACTTT. Amino acids: CASSVGSEALNSPLHF.

The V gene is TRBV5-1, the J gene TRBJ1-2; D remains unclear. Trimming stripped 1 base from V and 6 bases from J, with 13 bases between. CDR3 length: 14 amino acids. Germline assignment: CDR1 SGHRS and CDR2 YFSETQ. In nucleotides, the CDR3 is TGCGCCAGCAGCTTGACAGTGGGGTTAGATGGCTACACCTTC. As protein: CASSLTVGLDGYTF. The full variable domain, rest sourced from reference TRBV5-1 and TRBJ1-2, is KAGVTQTPRYLIKTRGQQVTLSCSPISGHRSVSWYQQTPGQGLQFLFEYFSETQRNKGNFPGRFSGRQFSNSRSEMNVSTLELGDSALYLCASSLTVGLDGYTFGSGTRLTVV.

The chain employs TRBV19 and TRBJ1-5, with TRBD1 as a possible D gene (5 bases). Per germline, CDR1 LNHDA and CDR2 SQIVND (reference sequence). V shed 3 bases and J shed 0 bases, with 12 bases lying between them. The CDR3 contains 16 residues. The CDR3 loop reads CASSIQGSSSNQPQHF. DNA for the CDR3: TGTGCCAGTAGTATTCAGGGTTCCAGTAGCAATCAGCCCCAGCATTTT.

This chain links TRBV10-3 with TRBJ1-1, with D unresolved. This CDR3 has 14 residues. V was shortened by 6 bases and J by 2 bases, with 13 bases between the two germline ends. Looked up from germline, CDR1 is ENHRY and CDR2 is SYGVKD. CDR3 sequence (DNA): TGTGCCATCAGCCCTGACGGCTTCAACACTGAAGCTTTCTTT. As protein: CAISPDGFNTEAFF.

This chain connects TRBV28 to TRBJ1-2; D is undetermined. Per the germline V gene, CDR1 is MDHEN and CDR2 is SYDVKM. The CDR3 sequence is 13 residues long. Trimming removed 5 bases from V and 4 bases from J, with 11 bases in between. The chain's CDR3 is CASSPPGFYGYTF. CDR3 in DNA: TGTGCCAGCAGTCCCCCGGGTTTCTATGGCTACACCTTC.

The chain combines TRBV7-9 with TRBJ1-1, with D unresolved. Trimming stripped 4 bases from V and 8 bases from J, with 11 bases between. In germline, CDR1 is SEHNR, CDR2 FQNEAQ (reference sequence). This CDR3 region has 12 residues. The CDR3 spells CASSSPLMEAFF. CDR3 coding DNA: TGTGCCAGCAGCTCCCCTTTGATGGAAGCTTTCTTT.

This chain uses TRBV3-1 (or the pseudogene TRBV3-2) with TRBJ2-1, with D perhaps TRBD2 (7 bases). V lost 7 bases and J lost 7, with 20 bases in between. The CDR3 is 15 amino acids. Germline V gene lookup returns CDR1 LGHDT and CDR2 YNNKEL (reference sequence). The CDR3 nucleotides are TGTGCCAGCACCCAGGAGGGGGGGCGAAGGAATGAGCAGTTCTTC. Amino acids: CASTQEGGRRNEQFF.

J is TRBJ1-1 and V is TRBV7-9; D not resolved. In germline, CDR1 is SEHNR, CDR2 FQNEAQ (reference sequence). V lost 2 bases and J lost 2, with 9 bases in between. CDR3 length: 14 residues. In DNA, the CDR3 is TGTGCCAGCAGCTTATGGGCGGGAAACACTGAAGCTTTCTTT. Translating it yields CASSLWAGNTEAFF. The complete variable domain, with remaining parts taken from reference TRBV7-9 and TRBJ1-1, reads DTGVSQNPRHKITKRGQNVTFRCDPISEHNRLYWYRQTLGQGPEFLTYFQNEAQLEKSRLLSDRFSAERPKGSFSTLEIQRTEQGDSAMYLCASSLWAGNTEAFFGQGTRLTVV.

In its sample, this clone was seen once. This chain uses TRBV4-1 with TRBJ2-1, with D hard to call. Trimming took 3 bases from V and 5 from J, leaving 5 bases between them. Germline V CDR1 and CDR2: MGHRA, YSYEKL. The CDR3 extends over 12 amino acids. CDR3 loop: CASSQQHNEQFF. DNA of the CDR3: TGCGCCAGCAGCCAGCAGCACAATGAGCAGTTCTTC.